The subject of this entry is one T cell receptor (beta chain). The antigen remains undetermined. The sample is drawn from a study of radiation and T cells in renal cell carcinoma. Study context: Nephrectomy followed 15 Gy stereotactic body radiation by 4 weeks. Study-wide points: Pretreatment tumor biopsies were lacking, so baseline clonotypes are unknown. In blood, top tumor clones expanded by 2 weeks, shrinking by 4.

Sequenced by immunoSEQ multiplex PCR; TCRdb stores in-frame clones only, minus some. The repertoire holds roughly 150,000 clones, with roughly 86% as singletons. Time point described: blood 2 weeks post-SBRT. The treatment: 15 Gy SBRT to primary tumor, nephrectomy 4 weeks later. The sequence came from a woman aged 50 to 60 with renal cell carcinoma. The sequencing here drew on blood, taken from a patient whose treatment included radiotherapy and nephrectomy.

This CDR3 reads CASSQDSGSEAFF. In DNA, the CDR3 is TGTGCCAGCAGCCAAGACTCAGGATCCGAAGCTTTCTTT. The chain joins TRBV4-2 to TRBJ1-1; D ambiguous. The CDR3 totals 13 residues. Germline V CDR1 and CDR2: LGHNA, YNFKEQ. V lost 0 bases and J lost 8, with 10 bases in between.